The 10 T cell receptor beta chains reported below all come from one sample, sequenced in a study of chemoradiotherapy in HPV16-positive cancers. Repertoires were generated with immunoSEQ multiplex PCR, while TCRdb's copy carries only in-frame clones and drops some. The table has about 19,000 clones, more than 80% seen once; the top ten hold 3% to 4%. The starting material was blood, obtained from a patient who underwent chemoradiotherapy. All receptors derive from a human donor with HPV-associated anogenital cancer.

This sequence joins TRBV9 and TRBJ1-6, with 9 bases aligning to TRBD1. Germline V gene lookup returns CDR1 SGDLS and CDR2 YYNGEE. The junction had 7 bases not matched to a gene; V was cut back by 3 bases and J by 9 bases. There are 15 residues in the CDR3. CDR3 amino acids: CASSAEGTGPSPLHF. DNA of the CDR3: TGTGCCAGCAGCGCAGAAGGGACAGGGCCTTCACCCCTCCACTTT.

Only one count was recorded for this clone. The chain combines TRBV5-4 with TRBJ1-3; D is ambiguous. Germline V CDR1 and CDR2: SGHNT, YYREEE (reference sequence). Trimming removed 3 bases at V and 0 bases at J, with 13 bases between. CDR3 length: 16 amino acids. The CDR3 spells CASSYTNSNSGNTIYF. The CDR3 coding sequence is TGTGCCAGCAGCTATACCAACAGTAACTCTGGAAACACCATATATTTT.

This chain connects TRBV6-5 to TRBJ1-5, with a weak D call TRBD1 (6 bases). This CDR3 region has 15 residues. In germline, CDR1 is MNHEY, CDR2 SVGAGI. With 5 bases removed from V and 6 bases from J, the gap between germline ends came to 17 bases. CDR3 in amino acids: CASSPRQEGGQPQHF. For the CDR3, the DNA is TGTGCCAGCAGTCCCAGGCAGGAGGGGGGTCAGCCCCAGCATTTT.

V is TRBV6-5 and J is TRBJ2-5; TRBD2 might be the D (5 bases). V lost 5 bases and J lost 1, with 8 bases in between. CDR3 length: 13 amino acids. From germline, CDR1 is MNHEY and CDR2 SVGAGI. The CDR3 loop is CASSRLRQETQYF. In DNA form, the CDR3 reads TGTGCCAGCAGTCGACTACGCCAAGAGACCCAGTACTTC.

This clone was detected only once. The rearrangement uses TRBV25-1 and TRBJ2-2; D gene uncertain. V lost 3 bases, J lost 5 bases, and 7 bases lay in between. Germline lookup yields CDR1 MGHDK and CDR2 SYGVNS. This CDR3 spans 13 amino acids. DNA for the CDR3: TGTGCCAGCAGTGATACCCAGACCGGGGAGCTGTTTTTT. It encodes CASSDTQTGELFF.

V gene TRBV11-2 combines with J gene TRBJ2-1; 8 bases map to TRBD1. Trimming cost V 8 bases and J 2 bases; bases outside gene matches: 8. Germline values: CDR1 SGHAT, CDR2 FQNNGV. The CDR3 contains 15 residues. CDR3 residues: CASGQGQGTYNEQFF. The DNA for the CDR3 is TGTGCCAGCGGTCAAGGACAGGGCACCTACAATGAGCAGTTCTTC. Full variable domain (missing parts from reference TRBV11-2 and TRBJ2-1): EAGVAQSPRYKIIEKRQSVAFWCNPISGHATLYWYQQILGQGPKLLIQFQNNGVVDDSQLPKDRFSAERLKGVDSTLKIQPAKLEDSAVYLCASGQGQGTYNEQFFGPGTRLTVL.

The V gene is TRBV9, the J gene TRBJ2-3; unclear D gene. CDR3 length: 16 amino acids. V was pared by 0 bases and J by 3 bases, with 14 bases between. Germline lookup yields CDR1 SGDLS and CDR2 YYNGEE. DNA of the CDR3: TGTGCCAGCAGCGTAGCAGGCCAGGTGGTAACAGATACGCAGTATTTT. This translates into CASSVAGQVVTDTQYF. Using reference TRBV9 and TRBJ2-3 for the parts outside the CDR3, the full variable domain is DSGVTQTPKHLITATGQRVTLRCSPRSGDLSVYWYQQSLDQGLQFLIQYYNGEERAKGNILERFSAQQFPDLHSELNLSSLELGDSALYFCASSVAGQVVTDTQYFGPGTRLTVL.

The V call is TRBV10-2, the J call TRBJ2-5; D unresolved. Germline V gives CDR1 WSHSY, CDR2 SAAADI. The CDR3 sequence is 15 residues long. V lost 5 bases, J lost 5 bases, and 18 bases lay in between. In nucleotides, the CDR3 is TGCGCCAGCAGTATGTCGTCTAGAAATAAGGAGACCCAGTACTTC. Its protein is CASSMSSRNKETQYF.

The genes are TRBV18 and TRBJ1-5; 7 bases fit TRBD1. Per germline, CDR1 KGHSH and CDR2 LQKENI. Trimming at V came to 3 bases and at J to 7 bases, leaving 9 bases not matched to a gene. The CDR3 spans 15 residues. The CDR3 protein is CASSPRGQDEQPQHF. In nucleotides, the CDR3 is TGTGCCAGCTCACCTAGGGGGCAGGACGAACAGCCCCAGCATTTT.

This clone was seen only once. The chain uses TRBV11-2 and TRBJ2-7, with D possibly being TRBD1 or TRBD2 (6 bases each). The V end lost 0 bases, the J end lost 2 bases, and 11 bases lay between the germline ends. Germline loops: CDR1 SGHAT, CDR2 FQNNGV. The CDR3 sequence is 15 residues long. DNA of the CDR3: TGTGCCAGCAGCTTAGAGGGGGGCAGGGCCTACGAGCAGTACTTC. This codes for CASSLEGGRAYEQYF.